The rows below give T cell receptor beta chains drawn from one sample of a study of T cell responses to AZD1222 COVID-19 vaccine. Only in-frame clones appear in the TCRdb table, and some are missing; sequencing was by immunoSEQ multiplex PCR. Here the sample spans about 110,000 clones, roughly 92% being singletons. The specimen comprised peripheral blood, sampled 28 days after the second AZD1222 dose. The receptors were sampled from an adult who received the AZD1222 COVID-19 vaccine. CDR3s include the opening cysteine and the closing phenylalanine or tryptophan. A D gene is named only where the DNA matches it firmly. The size entry is marked missing in some rows and otherwise reads once, few, many or a size class.

D gene,clone size,J gene,CDR3 length,V gene,CDR3 protein,CDR3 DNA
NA,NA,TRBJ1-1,15,TRBV15,CATSRDTAGNTEAFF,TGTGCCACCAGCAGAGATACGGCAGGGAACACTGAAGCTTTCTTT
NA,NA,TRBJ1-5,13,TRBV19,CASSMRINQPQHF,TGTGCCAGTAGTATGAGGATCAATCAGCCCCAGCATTTT
TRBD1,NA,TRBJ2-7,14,TRBV19,CATSWGQNSYEQYF,TGTGCCACCTCGTGGGGACAGAACTCCTACGAGCAGTACTTC
NA,NA,TRBJ1-2,15,TRBV5-1,CASYTGTLGNYGYTF,TGCGCCAGCTATACCGGGACGCTCGGGAACTATGGCTACACCTTC
NA,NA,TRBJ1-4,16,TRBV15,CATSPRGGLTNEKLFF,TGTGCCACCAGCCCCCGGGGGGGATTAACTAATGAAAAACTGTTTTTT
NA,NA,TRBJ1-1,16,TRBV15,CATSSFFGQGNTEAFF,TGTGCCACCAGCAGTTTTTTTGGGCAGGGAAACACTGAAGCTTTCTTT
NA,NA,TRBJ2-5,13,TRBV5-1,CASSRDVQETQYF,TGCGCCAGCAGCAGGGACGTCCAAGAGACCCAGTACTTC
TRBD1,NA,TRBJ2-5,16,TRBV7-8,CASSLAGQVPQETQYF,TGTGCCAGCAGCTTAGCGGGACAGGTCCCTCAAGAGACCCAGTACTTC
NA,NA,TRBJ2-2,12,TRBV28,CASTGNTGELFF,TGTGCCAGCACCGGGAACACCGGGGAGCTGTTTTTT
NA,NA,TRBJ2-3,13,TRBV5-5,CASSLTGPDTQYF,TGTGCCAGCAGCCTAACAGGGCCAGATACGCAGTATTTT
NA,NA,TRBJ2-5,16,TRBV7-2,CASSLSIAEPWETQYF,TGTGCCAGCAGCTTATCTATTGCCGAACCCTGGGAGACCCAGTACTTC
NA,NA,TRBJ2-5,13,TRBV12-3/TRBV12-4,CASRGPGPETQYF,TGTGCCAGCCGGGGGCCGGGCCCAGAGACCCAGTACTTC
NA,few,TRBJ1-2,11,TRBV29-1,CSVVGSGGYTF,TGCAGCGTTGTTGGCAGTGGGGGCTACACCTTC
TRBD1,NA,TRBJ1-1,13,TRBV18,CASSSGGNTEAFF,TGTGCCAGCTCATCAGGGGGGAACACTGAAGCTTTCTTT
NA,NA,TRBJ1-1,13,TRBV7-9,CASSSYRDTEAFF,TGTGCCAGCAGCTCCTACAGGGACACTGAAGCTTTCTTT
TRBD1,few,TRBJ2-7,14,TRBV7-2,CASSSTGGPYEQYF,TGTGCCAGCAGCTCGACAGGGGGCCCCTACGAGCAGTACTTC
NA,NA,TRBJ1-5,13,TRBV24-1,CATSQDSNQPQHF,TGTGCCACCAGTCAGGATAGCAATCAGCCCCAGCATTTT
NA,once,TRBJ2-7,15,TRBV3-1/TRBV3-2,CASSPLRAATSEQYF,TGTGCCAGCAGCCCGCTAAGGGCCGCGACGTCCGAGCAGTACTTC
NA,NA,TRBJ1-1,13,TRBV2,CASSGMGYTEAFF,TGTGCCAGCAGTGGGATGGGGTACACTGAAGCTTTCTTT
TRBD1,NA,TRBJ1-1,15,TRBV10-3,CAISEFGTANTEAFF,TGTGCCATCAGTGAATTTGGGACAGCGAACACTGAAGCTTTCTTT
NA,NA,TRBJ2-1,14,TRBV11-3,CASSVDGTYNEQFF,TGTGCCAGCAGCGTAGACGGAACCTACAATGAGCAGTTCTTC
NA,once,TRBJ1-3,17,TRBV1,CTSSHRDKKSSGNTIYF,TGCACCAGCAGCCACCGGGACAAGAAGTCCTCTGGAAACACCATATATTTT